The 12 T cell receptor beta chains below all came from one sample that was sequenced in a study of blood T cell repertoires in COVID-19. This table comes from immunoSEQ multiplex PCR, and its TCRdb copy is limited to in-frame clones, with some not included. The profile shows some 150,000 clones, roughly four fifths of them singletons. The sequencing sample was made of peripheral blood. The receptor set was obtained from a woman at least 80 years old with active or convalescent COVID-19.

V and J are TRBV4-3 and TRBJ1-3; D is ambiguous. The germline V gene encodes CDR1 LGHNA and CDR2 YSLEER. V gave up 0 bases and J gave up 0 bases, with 6 bases separating them. The CDR3 has 15 residues. CDR3 nucleotides: TGCGCCAGCAGCCAAGAAACTGACTCTGGAAACACCATATATTTT. The encoded protein is CASSQETDSGNTIYF.

V gene TRBV6-5 combines with J gene TRBJ2-2; a possible D gene is TRBD1 (6 bases). The CDR3 consists of 14 residues. Trimming cost V 6 bases and J 5 bases, with 13 bases left between them. The V gene's germline CDR1 is MNHEY and CDR2 SVGAGI. CDR3 bases: TGTGCCAGCAGCGTCCTAACAGGGACCGGGGAGCTGTTTTTT. Translating gives CASSVLTGTGELFF.

V usage is TRBV7-9 and J usage is TRBJ1-4; 8 nucleotides line up with TRBD1. V shed 1 base, J shed 8 bases, and the junction held 15 bases outside the gene matches. The CDR3 length is 18 residues. The germline gives CDR1 SEHNR, CDR2 FQNEAQ (reference sequence). CDR3 bases: TGTGCCAGCAGCTTAGGTTTAGGAACCGGGACAGGACACGAAAAACTGTTTTTT. Translated: CASSLGLGTGTGHEKLFF. Variable domain in full (rest from reference TRBV7-9 and TRBJ1-4): DTGVSQNPRHKITKRGQNVTFRCDPISEHNRLYWYRQTLGQGPEFLTYFQNEAQLEKSRLLSDRFSAERPKGSFSTLEIQRTEQGDSAMYLCASSLGLGTGTGHEKLFFGSGTQLSVL.

The V gene is TRBV3-1 (or the pseudogene TRBV3-2), the J gene TRBJ1-5; maybe TRBD1 (6 bases). Germline V CDR1 and CDR2: LGHDT, YNNKEL (reference sequence). The V end was cut by 4 bases, the J end by 2 bases, with 12 bases between. The CDR3 runs 15 residues. CDR3 residues: CASSPTAGGNQPQHF. CDR3 nucleotides: TGTGCCAGCAGCCCGACGGCAGGGGGCAATCAGCCCCAGCATTTT.

This chain joins TRBV6-1 and TRBJ1-6; perhaps TRBD1 as D (5 bases). Per the germline V gene, CDR1 is MNHNS and CDR2 is SASEGT. V was trimmed by 3 bases and J by 10 bases, leaving 10 bases between them. The CDR3 has 13 residues. CDR3 sequence reads: CASSDYRTSPLHF. CDR3 bases: TGTGCCAGCAGTGATTACAGGACCTCACCCCTCCACTTT.

The rearrangement links TRBV6-5 to TRBJ1-6; D unclear. The CDR3 runs 15 residues. V dropped 5 bases and J dropped 10 bases, with 18 bases sitting between them. Per the germline V gene, CDR1 is MNHEY and CDR2 is SVGAGI. The CDR3 is CASSPYWSMESPLHF. The CDR3 DNA follows: TGTGCCAGCAGTCCCTATTGGAGCATGGAATCACCCCTCCACTTT.

The chain carries TRBV11-2 and TRBJ2-2; no firm D call. Germline V CDR1 and CDR2: SGHAT, FQNNGV. This CDR3 spans 15 amino acids. V lost 1 base and J lost 2, with 8 bases in between. For the CDR3, the DNA is TGTGCCAGCAGCTTAGGTGGCGGTAACACCGGGGAGCTGTTTTTT. Protein sequence: CASSLGGGNTGELFF.

The J gene is TRBJ1-2, the V gene TRBV28, with D possibly matching TRBD1 (6 bases). Germline CDR1 MDHEN, CDR2 SYDVKM. The CDR3 loop spans 14 amino acids. Trimming took off 6 bases at V and 3 bases at J, with 14 bases between the two ends. The CDR3 DNA sequence: TGTGCCAGCAGCTCTGTGACAGGCCACTATGGCTACACCTTC. It specifies CASSSVTGHYGYTF.

The chain carries TRBV27 and TRBJ1-5; possible D gene TRBD1, 5 bases. This CDR3 has 15 residues. V gave up 5 bases and J gave up 7 bases, with 18 bases separating them. Germline V gene data show CDR1 as MNHEY and CDR2 as SMNVEV (reference sequence). CDR3 region: CASSARPGMFQPQHF. The DNA for the CDR3 is TGTGCCAGCAGTGCACGGCCAGGGATGTTCCAGCCCCAGCATTTT.

CDR3 coding DNA: TGTGCCAGCGAGGGACAGGGGGGCCAAATCCTGTTTTTT. Its translation is CASEGQGGQILFF. The chain carries TRBV28 and TRBJ1-4, with 11 bases that match TRBD1. There are 13 residues in the CDR3. Unmatched junction bases numbered 10, after V lost 8 bases and J lost 14 bases. Germline V gene sequence: CDR1 MDHEN, CDR2 SYDVKM.

The chain links TRBV19 to TRBJ1-1; 7 bases align to TRBD1. This CDR3 region has 15 residues. J gave up 0 bases and V 2 bases, and 3 bases lay outside the gene matches. The V gene's germline CDR1 is LNHDA and CDR2 SQIVND (reference sequence). CDR3 coding DNA: TGTGCCAGTAGTATATCGGGACAGATGAACACTGAAGCTTTCTTT. Translated, it gives CASSISGQMNTEAFF.

The J gene is TRBJ1-5, the V gene TRBV18, with a weak D call TRBD1 (5 bases). CDR3 length: 17 residues. Germline values: CDR1 KGHSH, CDR2 LQKENI. V gave up 1 base and J gave up 2 bases, with 15 bases separating them. The CDR3 sequence is CASSPRNGGNGNQPQHF. Written as DNA, the CDR3 is TGTGCCAGCTCACCACGTAACGGGGGGAACGGCAATCAGCCCCAGCATTTT.